This TCR beta chain is from a study of cytomegalovirus exposure and HLA in healthy donors. This PCR relied on a set of 60 Vbeta primers and 13 Jbeta primers. Sequencing used immunoSEQ multiplex PCR; TCRdb keeps in-frame clones, though not all of them. The sample shows some 130,000 clones, 70% to 85% of them seen only once. A remark on this clone: Its antigen is currently unknown.

This CDR3 is built from 17 residues. Trimming removed 3 bases from V and 5 bases from J, with 19 bases in between. Germline V CDR1 and CDR2: MDHEN, SYDVKM. Each donor was healthy, and each was a bone marrow donor. Findings and limits, study-wide: Reports indicate that TCR beta sequences accurately predicted the HLA-A and HLA-B alleles of most subjects.

The sequence was obtained from a middle-aged man in good health and CMV-seronegative. Sequenced input: PBMCs. The V gene is TRBV28, the J gene TRBJ1-4, with D tentatively TRBD1 (5 bases). The CDR3 DNA follows: TGTGCCAGCAGTTTCGGGGGACGAGGGCTAAAGAATGAAAAACTGTTTTTT. It translates to CASSFGGRGLKNEKLFF.